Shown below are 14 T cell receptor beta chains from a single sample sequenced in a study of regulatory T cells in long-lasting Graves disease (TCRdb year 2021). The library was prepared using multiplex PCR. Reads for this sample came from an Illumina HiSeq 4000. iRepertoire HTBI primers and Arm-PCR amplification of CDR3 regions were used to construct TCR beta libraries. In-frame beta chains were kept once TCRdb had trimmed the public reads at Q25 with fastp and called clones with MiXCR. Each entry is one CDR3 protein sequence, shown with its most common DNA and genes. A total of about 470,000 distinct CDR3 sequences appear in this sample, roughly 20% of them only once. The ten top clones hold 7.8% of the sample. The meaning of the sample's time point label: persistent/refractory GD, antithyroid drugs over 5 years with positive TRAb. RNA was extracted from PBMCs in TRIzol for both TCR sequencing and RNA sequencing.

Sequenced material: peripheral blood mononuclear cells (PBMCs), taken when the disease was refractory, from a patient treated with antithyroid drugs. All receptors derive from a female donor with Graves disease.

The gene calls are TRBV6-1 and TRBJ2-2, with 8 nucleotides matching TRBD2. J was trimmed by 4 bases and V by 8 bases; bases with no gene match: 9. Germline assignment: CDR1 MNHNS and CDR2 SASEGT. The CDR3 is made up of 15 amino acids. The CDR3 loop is CASGSSGGGTGELFF. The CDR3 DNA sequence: TGTGCCAGCGGATCGAGCGGGGGCGGCACCGGGGAGCTGTTTTTT.

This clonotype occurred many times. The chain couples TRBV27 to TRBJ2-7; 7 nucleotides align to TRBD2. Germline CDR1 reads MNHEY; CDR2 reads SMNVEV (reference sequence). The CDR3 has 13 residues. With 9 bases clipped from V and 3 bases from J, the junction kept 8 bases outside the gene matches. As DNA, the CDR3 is TGTGCCAGTGGGGCTAGCGGAGGCTACGAGCAGTACTTC. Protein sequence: CASGASGGYEQYF.

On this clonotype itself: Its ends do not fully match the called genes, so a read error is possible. The CDR3 nucleotides read TGCAGCGTTGAAGGGGACTACGATTTCTTC. Translated, it gives CSVEGDYDFF. The chain joins TRBV29-1 to TRBJ2-5; TRBD2 matches at 7 bases. Germline V gene data show CDR1 as SQVTM and CDR2 as ANQGSEA. The CDR3 covers 10 residues.

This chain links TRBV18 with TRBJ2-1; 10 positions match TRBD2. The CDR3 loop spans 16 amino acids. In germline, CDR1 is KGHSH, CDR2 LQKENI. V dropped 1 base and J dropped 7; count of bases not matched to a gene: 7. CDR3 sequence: CASSPLLAGVGNEQFF. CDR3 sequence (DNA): TGTGCCAGCTCACCACTTCTAGCGGGAGTTGGTAATGAGCAGTTCTTC.

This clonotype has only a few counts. The CDR3 is CASSPGQTLAGTEAFF. The CDR3 nucleotides are TGTGCCAGCAGCCCCGGACAGACCTTGGCGGGGACTGAAGCTTTCTTT. The chain joins TRBV7-9 to TRBJ1-1; tentative D call: TRBD1 (6 bases). V was trimmed by 5 bases and J by 5 bases, leaving 21 bases between them. CDR1 is SEHNR, CDR2 FQNEAQ, per germline (reference sequence). This CDR3 spans 16 amino acids.

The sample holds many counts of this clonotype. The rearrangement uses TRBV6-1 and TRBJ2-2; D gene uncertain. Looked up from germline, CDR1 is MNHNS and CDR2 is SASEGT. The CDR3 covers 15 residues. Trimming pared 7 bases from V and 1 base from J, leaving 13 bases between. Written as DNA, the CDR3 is TGTGCCAGCAAGTCGGCACAGAAGAACACCGGGGAGCTGTTTTTT. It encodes CASKSAQKNTGELFF.

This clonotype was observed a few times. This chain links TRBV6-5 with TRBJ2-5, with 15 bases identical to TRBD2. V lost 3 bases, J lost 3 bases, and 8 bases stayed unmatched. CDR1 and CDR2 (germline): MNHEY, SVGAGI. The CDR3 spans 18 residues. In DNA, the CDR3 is TGTGCCAGCAGTTATCGAGGACTAGCGGGAGGGACTAAAGAGACCCAGTACTTC. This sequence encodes CASSYRGLAGGTKETQYF.

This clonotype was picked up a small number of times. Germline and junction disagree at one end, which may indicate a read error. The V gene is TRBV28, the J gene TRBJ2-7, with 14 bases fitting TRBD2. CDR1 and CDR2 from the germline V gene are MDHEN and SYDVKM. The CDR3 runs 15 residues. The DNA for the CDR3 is TGTGTCAGCAGCCCGGGACTAGCGGGGGTCTACGAGCAGTACTTC. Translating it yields CVSSPGLAGVYEQYF.

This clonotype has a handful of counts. The CDR3 bases are TGTGCCAGCAGCTTAGGATTTAGGACGGGACTCTCTGGAAACACCATATATTTT. Protein product: CASSLGFRTGLSGNTIYF. V is TRBV7-2 and J is TRBJ1-3; D may be TRBD1 (5 bases). CDR1 is SGHTA, CDR2 FQGNSA, per germline. The V gene lost 1 base and the J gene lost 0 bases, with 16 bases spanning the gap. This CDR3 comprises 18 residues.

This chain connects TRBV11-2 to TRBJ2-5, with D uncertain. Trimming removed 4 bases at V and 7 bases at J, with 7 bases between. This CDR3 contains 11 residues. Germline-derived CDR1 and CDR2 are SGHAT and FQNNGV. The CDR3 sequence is CASSSDGTQYF. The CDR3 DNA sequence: TGTGCCAGCAGCTCCGACGGGACCCAGTACTTC.

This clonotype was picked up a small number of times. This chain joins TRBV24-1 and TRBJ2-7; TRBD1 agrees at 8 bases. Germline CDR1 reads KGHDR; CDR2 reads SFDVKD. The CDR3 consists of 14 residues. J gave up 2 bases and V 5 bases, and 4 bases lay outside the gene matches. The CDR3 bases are TGTGCCACCAGTGGGGGGACAGGACCCTACGAGCAGTACTTC. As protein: CATSGGTGPYEQYF.

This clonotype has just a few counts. This CDR3 reads CASSDVSRGELFF. CDR3 coding DNA: TGTGCCAGCAGTGATGTATCTCGGGGGGAGCTGTTTTTT. The chain carries TRBV25-1 and TRBJ2-2; the D is unclear. This CDR3 spans 13 amino acids. The ends were cut back, 3 bases at V and 8 bases at J, with 10 bases in the middle. The germline V gene encodes CDR1 MGHDK and CDR2 SYGVNS. The entire variable domain, with the rest obtained from reference TRBV25-1 and TRBJ2-2, is as follows: EADIYQTPRYLVIGTGKKITLECSQTMGHDKMYWYQQDPGMELHLIHYSYGVNSTEKGDLSSESTVSRIRTEHFPLTLESARPSHTSQYLCASSDVSRGELFFGEGSRLTVL.

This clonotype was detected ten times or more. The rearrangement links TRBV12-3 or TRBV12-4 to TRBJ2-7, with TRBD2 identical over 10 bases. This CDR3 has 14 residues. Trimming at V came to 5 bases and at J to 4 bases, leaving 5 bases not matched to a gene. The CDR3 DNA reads TGTGCCAGCAGTAGGACTAGCGGCTTATACGAGCAGTACTTC. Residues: CASSRTSGLYEQYF.

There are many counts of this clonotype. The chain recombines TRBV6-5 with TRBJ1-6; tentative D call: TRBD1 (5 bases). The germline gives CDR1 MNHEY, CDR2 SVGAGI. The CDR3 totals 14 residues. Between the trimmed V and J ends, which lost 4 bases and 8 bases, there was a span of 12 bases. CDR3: CASSSSRGDSPLHF. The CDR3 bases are TGTGCCAGCAGTTCCTCGAGGGGTGATTCACCCCTCCACTTT.